This T cell receptor (beta chain) was recorded in a study of beta chain features in type 1 diabetes. Study-level background: Investigators examined 107,917,701 sorted cells across all samples. Findings of the study overall: Although PCR might favor shorter templates, it would do so equally in patients and controls. TCRB CDR3 length was moderately but significantly reduced in all four CD4+ subsets of Type 1 diabetes patients.

V was trimmed by 6 bases and J by 2 bases, leaving 7 bases between them. This CDR3 comprises 12 residues. Germline V lookup: CDR1 MNHEY, CDR2 SMNVEV (reference sequence). Reverse transcription of all isolated RNA meant that expressed TCRB transcripts were sequenced. Only in-frame clones appear in the TCRdb table, and some are missing; sequencing was by immunoSEQ multiplex PCR. The repertoire holds over 20,000 clones, with about 57% as singletons. Concerning this clone: Its target is unknown.

Via CD45RO/CCR7/CD25/CD127/CD95/CD27, cells of the CD4+ naive, central memory, regulatory and stem cell-like memory subsets were sorted. Sequenced material: stem cell memory CD4+ T cells from blood. V usage is TRBV27 and J usage is TRBJ1-2; TRBD1 is a possible D gene (6 bases). This TCR came from a young man with type 1 diabetes. CDR3 residues: CASRQGNYGYTF. The CDR3, as DNA: TGTGCCAGCAGACAGGGAAACTATGGCTACACCTTC.